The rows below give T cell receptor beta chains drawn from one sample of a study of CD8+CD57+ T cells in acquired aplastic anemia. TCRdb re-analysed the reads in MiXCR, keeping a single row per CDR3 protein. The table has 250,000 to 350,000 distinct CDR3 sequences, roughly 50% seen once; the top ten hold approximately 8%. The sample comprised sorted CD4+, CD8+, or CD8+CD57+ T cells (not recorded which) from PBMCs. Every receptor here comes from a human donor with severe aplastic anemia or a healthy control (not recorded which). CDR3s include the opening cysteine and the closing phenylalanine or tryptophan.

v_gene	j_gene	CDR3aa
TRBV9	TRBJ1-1	CASSVGHRRNTEAFF
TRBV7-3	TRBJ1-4	CASSRTEFSTNEKLFF
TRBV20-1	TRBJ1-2	CSASEGGNGYTF
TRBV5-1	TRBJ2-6	CASSLENSGANVLTF
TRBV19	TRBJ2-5	CASGPGQQETQYF
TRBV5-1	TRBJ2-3	CASSPGLASTDTQYF
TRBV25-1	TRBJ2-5	CASRRGETQYF
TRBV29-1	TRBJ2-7	CSVEVGQGTYEQYF
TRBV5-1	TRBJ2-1	CASSLVGRGLAASYNEQFF
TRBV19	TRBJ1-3	CASSIVGLGASSGNTIYF
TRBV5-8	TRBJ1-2	CASSLQYGYGYTF
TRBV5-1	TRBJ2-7	CATTEGGQGSGEQYF
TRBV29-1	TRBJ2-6	CSVPGGSGANVLTF
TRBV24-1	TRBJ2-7	CATSAGGSYEQYF
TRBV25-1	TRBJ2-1	CASSDVTGVSHNEQFF
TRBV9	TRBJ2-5	CASSVQGKNQETQYF
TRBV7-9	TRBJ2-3	CASSSGRLAGKTDTQYF
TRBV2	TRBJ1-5	CASSREGTGIQPQHF
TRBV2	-	CASSETGVSYNEQFF
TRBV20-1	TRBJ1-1	CSARDYRRPF
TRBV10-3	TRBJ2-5	CATRLAGETQYF
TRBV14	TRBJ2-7	CAGSLRGVYEQYF
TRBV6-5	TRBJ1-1	CASSYEGYAEAFF
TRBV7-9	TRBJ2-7	CASSLGYFPYDQYF
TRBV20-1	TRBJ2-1	CSAGRVGSIGEQFF
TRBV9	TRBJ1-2	CASSPSGTGGYTF
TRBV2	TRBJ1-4	CASSGTGTGSEKLFF
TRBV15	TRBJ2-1	CATSREISGYSEQFF